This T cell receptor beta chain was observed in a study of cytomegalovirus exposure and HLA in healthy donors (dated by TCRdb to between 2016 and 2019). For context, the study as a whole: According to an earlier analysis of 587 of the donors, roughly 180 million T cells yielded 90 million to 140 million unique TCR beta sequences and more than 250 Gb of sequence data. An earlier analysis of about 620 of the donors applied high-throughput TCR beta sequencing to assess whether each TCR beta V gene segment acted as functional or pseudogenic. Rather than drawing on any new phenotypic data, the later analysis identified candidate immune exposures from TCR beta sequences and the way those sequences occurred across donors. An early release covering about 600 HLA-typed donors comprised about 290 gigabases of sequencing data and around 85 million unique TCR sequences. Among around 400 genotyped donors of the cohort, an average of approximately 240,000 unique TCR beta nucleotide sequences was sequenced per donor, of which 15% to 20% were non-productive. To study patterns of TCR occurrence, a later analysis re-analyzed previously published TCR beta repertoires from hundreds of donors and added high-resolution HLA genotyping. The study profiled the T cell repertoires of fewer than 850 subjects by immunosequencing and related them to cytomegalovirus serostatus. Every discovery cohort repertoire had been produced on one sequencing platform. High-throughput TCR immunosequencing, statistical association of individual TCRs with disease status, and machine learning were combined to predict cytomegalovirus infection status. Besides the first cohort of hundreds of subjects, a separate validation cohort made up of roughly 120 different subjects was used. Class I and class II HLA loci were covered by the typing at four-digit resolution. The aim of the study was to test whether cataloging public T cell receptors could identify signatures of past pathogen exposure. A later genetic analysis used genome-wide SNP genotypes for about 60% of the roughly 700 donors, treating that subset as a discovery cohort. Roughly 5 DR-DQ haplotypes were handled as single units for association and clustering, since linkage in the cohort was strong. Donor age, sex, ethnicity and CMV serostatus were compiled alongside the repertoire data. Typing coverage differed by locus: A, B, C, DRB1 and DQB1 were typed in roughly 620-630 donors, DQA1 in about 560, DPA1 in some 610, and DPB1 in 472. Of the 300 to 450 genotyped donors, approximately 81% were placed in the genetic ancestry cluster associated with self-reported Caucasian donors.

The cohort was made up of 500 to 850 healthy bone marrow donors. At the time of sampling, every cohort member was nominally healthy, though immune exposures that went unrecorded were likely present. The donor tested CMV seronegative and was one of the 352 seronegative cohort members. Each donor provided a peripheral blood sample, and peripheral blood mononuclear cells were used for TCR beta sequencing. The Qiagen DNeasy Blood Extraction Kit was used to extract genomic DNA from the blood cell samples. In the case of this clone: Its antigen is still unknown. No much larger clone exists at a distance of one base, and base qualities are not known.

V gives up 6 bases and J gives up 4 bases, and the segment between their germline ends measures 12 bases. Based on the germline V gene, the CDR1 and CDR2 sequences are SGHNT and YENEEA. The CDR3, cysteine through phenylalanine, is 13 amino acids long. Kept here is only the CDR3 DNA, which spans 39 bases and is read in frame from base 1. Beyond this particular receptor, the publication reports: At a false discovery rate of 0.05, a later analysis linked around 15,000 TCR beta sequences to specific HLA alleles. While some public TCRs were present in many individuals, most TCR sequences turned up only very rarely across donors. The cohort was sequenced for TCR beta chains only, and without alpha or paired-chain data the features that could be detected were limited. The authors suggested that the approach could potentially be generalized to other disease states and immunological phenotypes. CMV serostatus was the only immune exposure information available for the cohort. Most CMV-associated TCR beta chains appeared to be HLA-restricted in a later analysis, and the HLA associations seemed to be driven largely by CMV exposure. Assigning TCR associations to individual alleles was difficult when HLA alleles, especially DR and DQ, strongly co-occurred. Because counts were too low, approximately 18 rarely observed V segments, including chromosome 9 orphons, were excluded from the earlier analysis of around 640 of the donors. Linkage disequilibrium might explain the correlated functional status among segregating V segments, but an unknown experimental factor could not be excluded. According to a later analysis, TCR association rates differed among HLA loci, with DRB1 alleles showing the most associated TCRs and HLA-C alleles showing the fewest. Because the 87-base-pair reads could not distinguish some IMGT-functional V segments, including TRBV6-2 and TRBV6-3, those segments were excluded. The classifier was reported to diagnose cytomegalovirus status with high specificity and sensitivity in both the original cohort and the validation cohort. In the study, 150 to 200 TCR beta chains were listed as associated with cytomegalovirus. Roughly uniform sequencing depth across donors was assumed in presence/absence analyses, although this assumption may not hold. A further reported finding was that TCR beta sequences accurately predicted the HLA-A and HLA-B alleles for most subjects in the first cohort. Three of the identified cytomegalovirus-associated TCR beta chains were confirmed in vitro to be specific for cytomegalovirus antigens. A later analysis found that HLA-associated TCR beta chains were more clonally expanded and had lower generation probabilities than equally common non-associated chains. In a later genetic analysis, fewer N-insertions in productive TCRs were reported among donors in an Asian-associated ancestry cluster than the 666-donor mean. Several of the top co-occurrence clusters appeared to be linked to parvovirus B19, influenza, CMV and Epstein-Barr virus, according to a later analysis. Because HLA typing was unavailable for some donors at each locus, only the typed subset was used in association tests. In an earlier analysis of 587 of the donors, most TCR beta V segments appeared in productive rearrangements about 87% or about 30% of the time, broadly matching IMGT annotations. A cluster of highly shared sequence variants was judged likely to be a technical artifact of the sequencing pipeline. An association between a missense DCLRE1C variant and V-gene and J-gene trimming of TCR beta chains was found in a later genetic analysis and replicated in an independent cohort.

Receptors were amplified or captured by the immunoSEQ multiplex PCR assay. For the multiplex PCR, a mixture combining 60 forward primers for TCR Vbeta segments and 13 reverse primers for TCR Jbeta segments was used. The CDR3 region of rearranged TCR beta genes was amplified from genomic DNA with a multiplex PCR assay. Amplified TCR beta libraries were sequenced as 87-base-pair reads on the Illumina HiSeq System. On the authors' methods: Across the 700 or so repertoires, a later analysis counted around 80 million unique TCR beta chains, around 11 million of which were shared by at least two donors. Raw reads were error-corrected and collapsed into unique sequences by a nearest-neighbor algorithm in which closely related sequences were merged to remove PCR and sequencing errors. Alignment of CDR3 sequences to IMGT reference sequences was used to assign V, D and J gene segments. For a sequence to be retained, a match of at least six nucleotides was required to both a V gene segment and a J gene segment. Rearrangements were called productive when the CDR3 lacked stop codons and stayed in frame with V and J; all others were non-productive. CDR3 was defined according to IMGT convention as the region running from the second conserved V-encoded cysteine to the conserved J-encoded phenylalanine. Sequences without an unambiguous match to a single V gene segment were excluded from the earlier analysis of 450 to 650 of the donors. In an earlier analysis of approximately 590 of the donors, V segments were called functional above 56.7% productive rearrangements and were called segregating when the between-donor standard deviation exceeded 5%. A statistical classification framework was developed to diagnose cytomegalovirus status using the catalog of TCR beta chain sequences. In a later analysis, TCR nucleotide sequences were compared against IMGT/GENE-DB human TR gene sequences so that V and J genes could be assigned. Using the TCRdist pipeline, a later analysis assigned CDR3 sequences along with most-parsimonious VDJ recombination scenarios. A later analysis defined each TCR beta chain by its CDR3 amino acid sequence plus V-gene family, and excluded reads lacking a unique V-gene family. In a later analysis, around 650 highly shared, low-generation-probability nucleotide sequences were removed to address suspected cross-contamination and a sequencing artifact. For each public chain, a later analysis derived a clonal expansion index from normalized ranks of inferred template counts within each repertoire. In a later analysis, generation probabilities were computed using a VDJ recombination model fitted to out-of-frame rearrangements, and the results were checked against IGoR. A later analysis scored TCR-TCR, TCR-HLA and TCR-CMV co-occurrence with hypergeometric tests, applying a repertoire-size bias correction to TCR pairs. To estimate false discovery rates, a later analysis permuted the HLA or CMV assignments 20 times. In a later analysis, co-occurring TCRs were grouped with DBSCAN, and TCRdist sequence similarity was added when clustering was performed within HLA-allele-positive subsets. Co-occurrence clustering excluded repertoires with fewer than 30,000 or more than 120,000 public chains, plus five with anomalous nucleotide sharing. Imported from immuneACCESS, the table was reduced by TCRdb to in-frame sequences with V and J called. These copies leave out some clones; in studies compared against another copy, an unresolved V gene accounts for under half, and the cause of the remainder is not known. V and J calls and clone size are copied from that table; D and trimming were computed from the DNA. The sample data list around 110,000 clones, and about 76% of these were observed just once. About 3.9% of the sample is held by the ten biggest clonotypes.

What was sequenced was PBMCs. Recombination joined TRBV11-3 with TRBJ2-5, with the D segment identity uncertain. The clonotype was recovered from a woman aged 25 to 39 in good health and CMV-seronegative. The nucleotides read TGTGCCAGCAGTCCCACCGGAGTAGAGACCCAGTACTTC. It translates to CASSPTGVETQYF.